One sample yielded the 14 T cell receptor beta chains listed below, sequenced in a study of blood T cell repertoires in COVID-19. Sequenced by immunoSEQ multiplex PCR; TCRdb stores in-frame clones only, minus some. The table shows fewer than 600,000 clones, with roughly 88% occurring only once. The sequencing input was PBMCs or T cells enriched from blood (not recorded which). All receptors come from a woman aged 40 to 50 who had recovered from COVID-19.

The chain combines TRBV12-3 or TRBV12-4 with TRBJ1-2; the D is unclear. The CDR3 contains 13 residues. Trimming shortened V by 1 base and J by 5 bases, and 8 bases separated the two germline ends. The CDR3 reads CASSLDAGYGYTF. The CDR3 DNA follows: TGTGCCAGCAGTTTAGATGCGGGGTATGGCTACACCTTC.

The rearrangement links TRBV7-9 to TRBJ1-3; 8 bases match TRBD1. Unmatched junction bases numbered 4, after V lost 4 bases and J lost 8 bases. Per the germline V gene, CDR1 is SEHNR and CDR2 is FQNEAQ (reference sequence). The CDR3 has 13 residues. Here the CDR3 reads CASSWGTGDTIYF. In DNA, the CDR3 is TGTGCCAGCAGCTGGGGGACAGGCGACACCATATATTTT.

The chain couples TRBV19 to TRBJ1-2, with 7 bases that match TRBD1. Germline assignment: CDR1 LNHDA and CDR2 SQIVND (reference sequence). This CDR3 contains 14 residues. V lost 4 bases, J lost 2 bases, and 4 bases stayed unmatched. CDR3 sequence (DNA): TGTGCCAGTAGTAGCTCACAGGGGAACTATGGCTACACCTTC. Its translation: CASSSSQGNYGYTF.

The chain is built from TRBV27 and TRBJ2-3, with 8 nucleotides matching TRBD2. V lost 0 bases, J lost 4 bases, and 6 bases stayed unmatched. The CDR3 loop spans 16 amino acids. Germline V lookup: CDR1 MNHEY, CDR2 SMNVEV (reference sequence). Here the CDR3 DNA reads TGTGCCAGCAGTTTATCGACTGGACTAGCCTCAGATACGCAGTATTTT. Translation: CASSLSTGLASDTQYF.

The chain has TRBV12-3 or TRBV12-4 and TRBJ2-7; D is unclear. V gave up 4 bases and J gave up 9 bases, with 10 bases separating them. The length of the CDR3 is 11 residues. Here the CDR3 DNA reads TGTGCCAGCAGTTCAAGACACATGCAGTACTTC. It is translated as CASSSRHMQYF.

This CDR3 is CASSPAGLARSYEQYF. CDR3 nucleotides: TGTGCCAGCAGCCCAGCAGGTTTAGCGAGGTCCTACGAGCAGTACTTC. V gene TRBV11-2 combines with J gene TRBJ2-7; TRBD2 might be the D (5 bases). The CDR3 covers 16 residues. Deletions cut 5 bases from V and 1 base from J, with 18 bases between. Germline CDR1 and CDR2: SGHAT and FQNNGV. The variable domain in full, completed from reference TRBV11-2 and TRBJ2-7, reads EAGVAQSPRYKIIEKRQSVAFWCNPISGHATLYWYQQILGQGPKLLIQFQNNGVVDDSQLPKDRFSAERLKGVDSTLKIQPAKLEDSAVYLCASSPAGLARSYEQYFGPGTRLTVT.

The chain uses TRBV3-1 (or the pseudogene TRBV3-2) and TRBJ1-5; TRBD1 might be the D (6 bases). This CDR3 is 15 amino acids long. Trimming cost V 1 base and J 1 base, with 8 bases left between them. The V gene's germline CDR1 is LGHDT and CDR2 YNNKEL (reference sequence). The CDR3 loop reads CASSQGGLSNQPQHF. DNA for the CDR3: TGTGCCAGCAGCCAAGGGGGGCTAAGCAATCAGCCCCAGCATTTT.

J is TRBJ2-3 and V is TRBV6-2 or TRBV6-3; 11 bases are shared with TRBD2. CDR3 length: 17 amino acids. Per the germline V gene, CDR1 is MNHEY and CDR2 is SVGEGT. The ends lost 4 bases at V and 2 bases at J; junction bases unmatched: 8. The CDR3 here is CASSSDPSGGNTDTQYF. The CDR3 DNA is TGTGCCAGCAGTTCCGATCCTAGCGGGGGGAACACAGATACGCAGTATTTT.

V and J are TRBV6-5 and TRBJ2-7; D might be TRBD2 (5 bases). CDR1 is MNHEY and CDR2 is SVGAGI in the germline V gene. The V gene lost 0 bases and the J gene lost 0 bases, with 9 bases spanning the gap. This CDR3 has 15 residues. The chain's CDR3 is CASSYSIGSSYEQYF. The DNA of the CDR3 is TGTGCCAGCAGTTACTCGATAGGGAGCTCCTACGAGCAGTACTTC.

V and J are TRBV2 and TRBJ2-5; no firm D call. The CDR3 loop spans 12 amino acids. Trimming cost V 5 bases and J 5 bases, with 9 bases left between them. Per germline, CDR1 SNHLY and CDR2 FYNNEI. The CDR3 DNA follows: TGTGCCAGCAGTCCTGCGTTCGAGACCCAGTACTTC. Translation: CASSPAFETQYF.

The V gene is TRBV25-1, the J gene TRBJ2-1; a weak D match, TRBD2 (5 bases). CDR3 length: 15 amino acids. The V end lost 1 base, the J end lost 0 bases, and 7 bases lay between the germline ends. Germline CDR1 reads MGHDK; CDR2 reads SYGVNS. CDR3 sequence reads: CASSEFGLSYNEQFF. The CDR3, as DNA: TGTGCCAGCAGTGAATTCGGACTCTCCTACAATGAGCAGTTCTTC.

V usage is TRBV29-1 and J usage is TRBJ2-3, with 15 positions matching TRBD2. The CDR3 has 14 residues. CDR1 SQVTM and CDR2 ANQGSEA come from the germline V gene. Germline trimming cut 7 bases from V and 5 bases from J; bases unmatched to any gene: 4. CDR3 nucleotides: TGCAGCGCCGGACTAGCGGGAGGGATAGATACGCAGTATTTT. It specifies CSAGLAGGIDTQYF.

The chain joins TRBV5-1 to TRBJ1-1; possible D gene TRBD1, 5 bases. Trimming pared 2 bases from V and 7 bases from J, leaving 9 bases between. The CDR3 totals 12 residues. Germline-derived CDR1 and CDR2 are SGHRS and YFSETQ. CDR3 in amino acids: CASSFNQGEAFF. As DNA, the CDR3 is TGCGCCAGCAGCTTTAATCAGGGTGAAGCTTTCTTT.

CDR3 sequence: CAISKGGEAEAFF. The CDR3 DNA sequence: TGTGCCATCAGCAAAGGGGGGGAAGCTGAAGCTTTCTTT. The chain links TRBV10-3 to TRBJ1-1, with a tentative D call TRBD1 (6 bases). CDR1 ENHRY and CDR2 SYGVKD come from the germline V gene. Trimming shortened V by 6 bases and J by 6 bases, and 14 bases separated the two germline ends. This CDR3 has 13 residues.